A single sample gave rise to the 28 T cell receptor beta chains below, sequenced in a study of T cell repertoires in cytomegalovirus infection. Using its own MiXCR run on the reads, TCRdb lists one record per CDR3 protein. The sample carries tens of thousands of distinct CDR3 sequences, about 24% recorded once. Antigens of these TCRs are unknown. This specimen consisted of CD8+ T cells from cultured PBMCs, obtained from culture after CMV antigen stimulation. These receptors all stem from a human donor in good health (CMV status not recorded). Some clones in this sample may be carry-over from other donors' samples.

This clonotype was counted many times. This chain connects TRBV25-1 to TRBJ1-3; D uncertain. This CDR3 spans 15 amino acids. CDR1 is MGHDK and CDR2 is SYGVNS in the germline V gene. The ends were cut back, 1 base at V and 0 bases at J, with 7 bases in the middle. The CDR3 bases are TGTGCCAGCAGTGAATCCGGAAACTCTGGAAACACCATATATTTT. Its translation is CASSESGNSGNTIYF.

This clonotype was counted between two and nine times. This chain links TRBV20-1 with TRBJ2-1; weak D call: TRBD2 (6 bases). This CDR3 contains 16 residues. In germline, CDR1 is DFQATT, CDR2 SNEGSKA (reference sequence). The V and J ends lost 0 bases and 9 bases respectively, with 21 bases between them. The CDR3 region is CSARDLAGSLGGEQFF. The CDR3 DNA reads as TGCAGTGCTAGAGATCTGGCGGGAAGTTTAGGCGGTGAGCAGTTCTTC.

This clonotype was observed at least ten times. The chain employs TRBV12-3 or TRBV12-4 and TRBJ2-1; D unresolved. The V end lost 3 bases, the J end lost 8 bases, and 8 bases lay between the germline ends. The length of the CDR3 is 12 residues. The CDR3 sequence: CASSFEADEQFF. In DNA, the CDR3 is TGTGCCAGCAGTTTTGAAGCTGATGAGCAGTTCTTC.

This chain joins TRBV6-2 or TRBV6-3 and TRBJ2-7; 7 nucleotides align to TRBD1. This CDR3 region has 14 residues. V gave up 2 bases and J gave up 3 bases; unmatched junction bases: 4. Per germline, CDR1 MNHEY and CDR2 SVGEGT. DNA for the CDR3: TGTGCCAGCAGTTACCAAGGGGGCTACTACGAGCAGTACTTC. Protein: CASSYQGGYYEQYF.

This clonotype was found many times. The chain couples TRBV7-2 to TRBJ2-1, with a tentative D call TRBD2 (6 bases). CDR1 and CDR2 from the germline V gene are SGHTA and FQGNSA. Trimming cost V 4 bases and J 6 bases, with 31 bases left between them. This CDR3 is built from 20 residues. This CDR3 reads CASSSPLGFGGRTTRNEQFF. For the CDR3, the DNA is TGTGCCAGCAGCTCCCCTCTCGGGTTTGGAGGGCGTACAACTCGCAATGAGCAGTTCTTC. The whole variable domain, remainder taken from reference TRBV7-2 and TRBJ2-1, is GAGVSQSPSNKVTEKGKDVELRCDPISGHTALYWYRQSLGQGLEFLIYFQGNSAPDKSGLPSDRFSAERTGGSVSTLTIQRTQQEDSAVYLCASSSPLGFGGRTTRNEQFFGPGTRLTVL.

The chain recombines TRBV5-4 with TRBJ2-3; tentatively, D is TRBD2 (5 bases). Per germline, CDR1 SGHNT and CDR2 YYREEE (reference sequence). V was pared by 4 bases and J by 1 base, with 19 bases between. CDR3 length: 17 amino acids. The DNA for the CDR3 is TGTGCCAGCAGCCTTATCACGGTTGGAGGAGGCACAGATACGCAGTATTTT. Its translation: CASSLITVGGGTDTQYF. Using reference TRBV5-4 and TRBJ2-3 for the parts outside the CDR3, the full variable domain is ETGVTQSPTHLIKTRGQQVTLRCSSQSGHNTVSWYQQALGQGPQFIFQYYREEENGRGNFPPRFSGLQFPNYSSELNVNALELDDSALYLCASSLITVGGGTDTQYFGPGTRLTVL.

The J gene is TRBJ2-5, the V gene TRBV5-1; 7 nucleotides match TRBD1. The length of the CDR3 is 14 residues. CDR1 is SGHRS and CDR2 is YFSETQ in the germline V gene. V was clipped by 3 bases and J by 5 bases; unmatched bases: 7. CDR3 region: CASSSTTGVETQYF. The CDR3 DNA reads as TGCGCCAGCAGCTCGACCACAGGGGTCGAGACCCAGTACTTC.

Here the CDR3 reads CATAYSNNEQFF. As DNA, the CDR3 is TGTGCCACCGCCTATAGCAACAATGAGCAGTTCTTC. The chain couples TRBV15 to TRBJ2-1; no definite D call. In germline, CDR1 is LNHNV, CDR2 YYDKDF (reference sequence). Trimming removed 8 bases at V and 5 bases at J, with 10 bases between. This CDR3 is built from 12 residues.

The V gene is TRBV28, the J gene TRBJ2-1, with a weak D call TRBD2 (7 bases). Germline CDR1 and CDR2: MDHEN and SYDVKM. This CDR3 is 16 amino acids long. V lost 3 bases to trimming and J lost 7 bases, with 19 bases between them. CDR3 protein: CASSFPGRGGGNEQFF. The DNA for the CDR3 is TGTGCCAGCAGTTTCCCGGGACGGGGAGGGGGAAATGAGCAGTTCTTC.

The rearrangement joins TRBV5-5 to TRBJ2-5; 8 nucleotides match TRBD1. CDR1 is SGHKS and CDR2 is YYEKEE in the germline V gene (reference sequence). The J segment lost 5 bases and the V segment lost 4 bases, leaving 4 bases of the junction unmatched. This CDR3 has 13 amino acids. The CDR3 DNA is TGTGCCAGCAGCGGACAGGGTCGCGAGACCCAGTACTTC. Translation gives CASSGQGRETQYF.

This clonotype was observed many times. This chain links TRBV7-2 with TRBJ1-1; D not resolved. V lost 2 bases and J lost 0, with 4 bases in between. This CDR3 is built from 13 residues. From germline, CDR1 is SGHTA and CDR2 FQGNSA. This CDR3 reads CASSLTVNTEAFF. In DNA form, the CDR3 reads TGTGCCAGCAGCTTAACGGTGAACACTGAAGCTTTCTTT.

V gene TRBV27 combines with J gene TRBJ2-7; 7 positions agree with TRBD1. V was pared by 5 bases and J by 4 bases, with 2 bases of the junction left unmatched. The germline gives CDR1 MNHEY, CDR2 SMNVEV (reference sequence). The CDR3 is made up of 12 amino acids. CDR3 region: CASSNRGYEQYF. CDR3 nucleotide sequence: TGTGCCAGCAGTAACAGGGGATACGAGCAGTACTTC.

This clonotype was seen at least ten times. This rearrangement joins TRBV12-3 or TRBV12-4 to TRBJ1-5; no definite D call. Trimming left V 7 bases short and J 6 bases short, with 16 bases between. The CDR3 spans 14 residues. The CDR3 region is CASTSGGPGQPQHF. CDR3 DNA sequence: TGTGCCAGCACCTCGGGAGGGCCAGGTCAGCCCCAGCATTTT.

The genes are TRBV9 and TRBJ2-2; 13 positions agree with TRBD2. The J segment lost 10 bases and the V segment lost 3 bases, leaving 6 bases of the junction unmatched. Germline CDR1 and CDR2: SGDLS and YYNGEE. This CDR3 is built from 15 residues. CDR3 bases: TGTGCCAGCAGCGGGGCCGGGACTAGCGGGACGGAGCTGTTTTTT. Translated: CASSGAGTSGTELFF.

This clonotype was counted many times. The CDR3 DNA reads as TGTGCCAGTAGTATGGGGAGAGACTACACCTTC. Translating gives CASSMGRDYTF. The V and J genes are TRBV19 and TRBJ1-2; D call uncertain. The CDR3 runs to 11 residues. V was cut by 3 bases and J by 10 bases, with 9 bases left in between. The germline V gene encodes CDR1 LNHDA and CDR2 SQIVND (reference sequence).

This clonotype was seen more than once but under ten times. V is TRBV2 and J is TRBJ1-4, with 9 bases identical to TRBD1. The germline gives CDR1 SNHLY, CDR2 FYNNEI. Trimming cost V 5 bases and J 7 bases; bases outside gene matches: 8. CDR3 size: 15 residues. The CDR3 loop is CASSIPGQGGEKLFF. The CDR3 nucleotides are TGTGCCAGCAGTATTCCGGGACAGGGCGGTGAAAAACTGTTTTTT.

CDR3 sequence (DNA): TGTGCCAGCAGTACCATAATCTACGAGCAGTACTTC. It specifies CASSTIIYEQYF. The rearrangement links TRBV12-3 or TRBV12-4 to TRBJ2-7, with D uncertain. The CDR3 is made up of 12 amino acids. The V gene lost 5 bases and the J gene lost 3 bases, with 8 bases spanning the gap.

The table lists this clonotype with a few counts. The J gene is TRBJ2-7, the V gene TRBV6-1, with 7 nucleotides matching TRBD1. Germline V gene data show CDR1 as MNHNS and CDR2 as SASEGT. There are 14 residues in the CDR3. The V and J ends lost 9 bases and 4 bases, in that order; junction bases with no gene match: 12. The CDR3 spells CASRLGDRRYEQYF. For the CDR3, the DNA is TGTGCCAGTCGTTTAGGGGACAGAAGATACGAGCAGTACTTC.

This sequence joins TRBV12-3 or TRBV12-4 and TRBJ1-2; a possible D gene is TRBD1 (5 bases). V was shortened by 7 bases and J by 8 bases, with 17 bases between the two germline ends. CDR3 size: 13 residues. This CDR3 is CASNLGGLQGYTF. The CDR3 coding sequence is TGTGCCAGCAATTTGGGGGGTCTGCAAGGCTACACCTTC.

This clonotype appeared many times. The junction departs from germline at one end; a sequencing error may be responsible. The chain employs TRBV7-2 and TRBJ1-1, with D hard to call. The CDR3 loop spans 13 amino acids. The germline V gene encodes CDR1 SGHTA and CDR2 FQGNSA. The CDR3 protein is CASSLARPTEAFF. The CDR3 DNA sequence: TGTGCCAGCAGCCTAGCTAGGCCCACTGAAGCTTTCTTT.

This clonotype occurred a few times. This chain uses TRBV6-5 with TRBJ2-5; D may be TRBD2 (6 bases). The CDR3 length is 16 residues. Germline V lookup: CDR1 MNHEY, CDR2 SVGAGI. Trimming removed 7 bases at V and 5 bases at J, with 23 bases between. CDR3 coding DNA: TGTGCCAGCACCTATGGTACTCGGGAGATATGGGAGACCCAGTACTTC. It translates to CASTYGTREIWETQYF.

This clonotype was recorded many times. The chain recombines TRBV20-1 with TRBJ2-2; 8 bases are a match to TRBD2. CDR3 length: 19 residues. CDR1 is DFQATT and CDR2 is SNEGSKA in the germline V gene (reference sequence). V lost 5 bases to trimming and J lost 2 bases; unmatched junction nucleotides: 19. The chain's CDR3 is CSARDTQKLAEINTGELFF. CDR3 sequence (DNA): TGCAGTGCTCGGGACACCCAAAAACTAGCGGAGATAAACACCGGGGAGCTGTTTTTT.

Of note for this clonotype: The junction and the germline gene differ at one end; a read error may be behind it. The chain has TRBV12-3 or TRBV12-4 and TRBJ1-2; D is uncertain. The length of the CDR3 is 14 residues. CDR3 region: CASRLAFVRYGYTF. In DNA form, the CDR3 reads TGTGCCAGCAGATTAGCGTTTGTGCGCTATGGCTACACCTTC.

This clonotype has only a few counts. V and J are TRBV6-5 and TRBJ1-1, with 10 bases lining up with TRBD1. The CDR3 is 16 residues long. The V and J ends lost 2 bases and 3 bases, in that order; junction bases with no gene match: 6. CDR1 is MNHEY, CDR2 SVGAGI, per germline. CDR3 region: CASSYGDRGIYTEAFF. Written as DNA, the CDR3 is TGTGCCAGCAGTTACGGGGACAGGGGAATCTACACTGAAGCTTTCTTT.

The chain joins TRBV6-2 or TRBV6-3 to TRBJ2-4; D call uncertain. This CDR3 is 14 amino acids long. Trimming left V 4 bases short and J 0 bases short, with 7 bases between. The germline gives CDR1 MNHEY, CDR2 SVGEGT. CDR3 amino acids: CASSFDLAKNIQYF. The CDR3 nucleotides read TGTGCCAGCAGTTTCGATCTAGCCAAAAACATTCAGTACTTC.

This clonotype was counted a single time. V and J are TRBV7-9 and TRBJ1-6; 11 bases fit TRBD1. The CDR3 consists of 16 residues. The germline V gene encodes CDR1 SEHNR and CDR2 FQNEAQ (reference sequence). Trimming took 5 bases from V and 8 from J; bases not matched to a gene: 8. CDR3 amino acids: CASSPKDRGQDSPLHF. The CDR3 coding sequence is TGTGCCAGCAGCCCTAAGGACAGGGGGCAAGATTCACCCCTCCACTTT.

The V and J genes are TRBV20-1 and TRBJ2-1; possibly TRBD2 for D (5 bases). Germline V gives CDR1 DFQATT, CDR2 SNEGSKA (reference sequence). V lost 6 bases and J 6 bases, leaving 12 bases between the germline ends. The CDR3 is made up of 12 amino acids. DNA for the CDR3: TGCAGTGCGTCGGACTGGCGCAATGAGCAGTTCTTC. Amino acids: CSASDWRNEQFF.

CDR3 sequence (DNA): TGCAGCGTTGTAGGGGGGGGGAGTCCCACTGAAGCTTTCTTT. Translated: CSVVGGGSPTEAFF. The rearrangement joins TRBV29-1 to TRBJ1-1; a possible D gene is TRBD1 (6 bases). Germline CDR1 SQVTM, CDR2 ANQGSEA. This CDR3 region has 14 residues. V was trimmed by 4 bases and J by 4 bases, leaving 16 bases between them.